This TCR beta chain was sequenced for a study of a mutant IDH1 vaccine in newly diagnosed glioma. The time point denotes: week 11, during vaccination. What each vaccine dose contained was 300 ug of mutant IDH1 20-mer peptide, accompanied by topical imiquimod. Trimming left V 6 bases short and J 6 bases short, with 21 bases between. The length of the CDR3 is 15 residues. Per the germline V gene, CDR1 is GTSNPN and CDR2 is SVGIG (reference sequence). Sequencing used immunoSEQ multiplex PCR; TCRdb keeps in-frame clones, though not all of them. The sample yields over 55,000 clones, approximately 80% seen once. A remark on this clone: Its matching antigen is unknown.

The sequences come from PBMCs, collected from a glioma patient whose treatment included an IDH1 peptide vaccine. This rearrangement joins TRBV30 to TRBJ1-5, with D possibly matching TRBD1 (5 bases). The sequence was collected from a man aged 25-45 years with glioma. DNA for the CDR3: TGTGCCTGCCAGTCTGACAGATCGAGTAGTCAGCCCCAGCATTTT. This sequence encodes CACQSDRSSSQPQHF.